Listed below are T cell receptor beta chains from one sample, sequenced in a study of T cell responses to AZD1222 COVID-19 vaccine. Clones were sequenced by immunoSEQ multiplex PCR, and TCRdb holds only the in-frame ones, with some missing. The table lists nearly 100,000 clones, 70% to 90% of them singletons. The specimen comprised peripheral blood, sampled on day 0 of AZD1222 vaccination. The receptors here all came from an adult in good health. Both conserved end residues are part of each CDR3. D genes are given only for firm matches. Only some rows state a clone size, as once, few, many or a class for expanded clones.

d_gene: TRBD2; abundance: once; v_gene: TRBV7-2; j_gene: TRBJ2-1; CDR3aa: CASSPRGLAGGREVFF; CDR3nt: TGTGCCAGCAGCCCAAGGGGGCTAGCGGGGGGGCGTGAGGTGTTCTTC
d_gene: -; abundance: -; v_gene: TRBV28; j_gene: TRBJ1-2; CDR3aa: CASSRKGSIYGYTF; CDR3nt: TGTGCCAGCAGCCGGAAGGGGTCTATCTATGGCTACACCTTC
d_gene: -; abundance: -; v_gene: TRBV6-5; j_gene: TRBJ1-1; CDR3aa: CASSYSLRGVATEAFF; CDR3nt: TGTGCCAGCAGTTATTCCCTAAGGGGGGTGGCCACTGAAGCTTTCTTT
d_gene: TRBD1; abundance: -; v_gene: TRBV19; j_gene: TRBJ1-2; CDR3aa: CASWDRSDGYTF; CDR3nt: TGTGCCAGTTGGGACAGGAGCGATGGCTACACCTTC
d_gene: TRBD1; abundance: once; v_gene: TRBV6-1; j_gene: TRBJ1-1; CDR3aa: CASSDSGTVNTEAFF; CDR3nt: TGTGCCAGCAGTGATTCGGGGACAGTGAACACTGAAGCTTTCTTT
d_gene: -; abundance: -; v_gene: TRBV5-1; j_gene: TRBJ2-1; CDR3aa: CASSPQGGYNEQFF; CDR3nt: TGCGCCAGCAGCCCTCAGGGGGGCTACAATGAGCAGTTCTTC
d_gene: TRBD1; abundance: -; v_gene: TRBV5-4; j_gene: TRBJ2-1; CDR3aa: CASSPLGDRALNEQFF; CDR3nt: TGTGCCAGCAGCCCCTTAGGGGACAGGGCATTGAATGAGCAGTTCTTC
d_gene: -; abundance: -; v_gene: TRBV5-4; j_gene: TRBJ1-1; CDR3aa: CASSWGPSNTEAFF; CDR3nt: TGTGCCAGCAGCTGGGGACCCTCGAACACTGAAGCTTTCTTT
d_gene: -; abundance: -; v_gene: TRBV10-1; j_gene: TRBJ1-2; CDR3aa: CANGDRSHYGYTF; CDR3nt: TGCGCCAACGGTGACAGGTCCCACTATGGCTACACCTTC
d_gene: TRBD1; abundance: -; v_gene: TRBV10-3; j_gene: TRBJ2-1; CDR3aa: CATRDRGNEQFF; CDR3nt: TGTGCCACCAGGGACAGGGGCAATGAGCAGTTCTTC
d_gene: -; abundance: -; v_gene: TRBV20-1; j_gene: TRBJ2-3; CDR3aa: CSASSADTQYF; CDR3nt: TGCAGTGCTAGTAGTGCGGATACGCAGTATTTT
d_gene: -; abundance: -; v_gene: TRBV4-2; j_gene: TRBJ1-4; CDR3aa: CASSQVDNEKLFF; CDR3nt: TGTGCCAGCAGCCAAGTCGATAACGAAAAACTGTTTTTT
d_gene: -; abundance: -; v_gene: TRBV6-2/TRBV6-3; j_gene: TRBJ1-1; CDR3aa: CASSYSTWGAEAFF; CDR3nt: TGTGCCAGCAGTTACTCGACATGGGGGGCTGAAGCTTTCTTT
d_gene: -; abundance: -; v_gene: TRBV10-3; j_gene: TRBJ1-2; CDR3aa: CAIRDKNYGYTF; CDR3nt: TGTGCCATCAGGGACAAAAACTATGGCTACACCTTC
d_gene: TRBD1; abundance: -; v_gene: TRBV28; j_gene: TRBJ1-4; CDR3aa: CASSYRQGRNEKLFF; CDR3nt: TGTGCCAGCAGTTATCGACAGGGGAGAAATGAAAAACTGTTTTTT
d_gene: -; abundance: -; v_gene: TRBV30; j_gene: TRBJ2-5; CDR3aa: CAWSGGLFQETQYF; CDR3nt: TGTGCCTGGAGCGGCGGCCTCTTCCAAGAGACCCAGTACTTC
d_gene: -; abundance: -; v_gene: TRBV5-1; j_gene: TRBJ1-2; CDR3aa: CASSLESGAYGYTF; CDR3nt: TGCGCCAGCAGCTTGGAGTCAGGGGCCTATGGCTACACCTTC
d_gene: TRBD2; abundance: -; v_gene: TRBV7-2; j_gene: TRBJ2-2; CDR3aa: CASSLGSRGGNTGELFF; CDR3nt: TGTGCCAGCAGCTTAGGGTCACGGGGGGGGAACACCGGGGAGCTGTTTTTT
d_gene: -; abundance: -; v_gene: TRBV7-8; j_gene: TRBJ1-5; CDR3aa: CASSLVNQPQHF; CDR3nt: TGTGCCAGCAGCTTGGTAAACCAGCCCCAGCATTTT
d_gene: -; abundance: -; v_gene: TRBV18; j_gene: TRBJ2-2; CDR3aa: CASTRSGENTGELFF; CDR3nt: TGTGCCAGTACGAGGTCTGGGGAGAACACCGGGGAGCTGTTTTTT
d_gene: TRBD1; abundance: -; v_gene: TRBV3-1/TRBV3-2; j_gene: TRBJ1-2; CDR3aa: CASSHASGTGNYGYTF; CDR3nt: TGTGCCAGCAGCCACGCCTCCGGGACAGGGAACTATGGCTACACCTTC